The rows below give T cell receptor beta chains drawn from one sample of a study of cytomegalovirus exposure and HLA in healthy donors. The assay was immunoSEQ multiplex PCR, and TCRdb's table has in-frame clones only and misses some. The data contain approximately 140,000 clones, 65% to 80% of them seen just once; the ten biggest clones take up 8.8%. The sequenced material came from PBMCs. These receptors came from a woman aged 50 to 60 in good health and CMV-seropositive. Both conserved end residues are part of each CDR3. Each record gives: CDR3 protein, CDR3 DNA, D gene, V gene, J gene, clone size. A D gene is named only where the DNA matches it firmly. Part of the rows lack a size; the others show once, few, many or a class for expanded clones.

CSVEGLAGGAGQYF	TGCAGCGTTGAGGGACTAGCGGGCGGGGCCGGGCAGTACTTC	TRBD2	TRBV29-1	TRBJ2-7	NA
CASSFSPSTNEKLFF	TGTGCCAGCAGCTTTTCCCCCTCAACTAATGAAAAACTGTTTTTT	NA	TRBV5-5	TRBJ1-4	NA
CASVRVDSGETQYF	TGTGCCAGCGTACGGGTGGATAGCGGGGAGACCCAGTACTTC	TRBD2	TRBV2	TRBJ2-5	NA
CASSVQPSSTGELFF	TGTGCCAGCAGTGTACAGCCATCCAGCACCGGGGAGCTGTTTTTT	NA	TRBV2	TRBJ2-2	few
CASSLVPGDEQYF	TGTGCCAGCAGCTTAGTACCGGGGGACGAGCAGTACTTC	NA	TRBV5-6	TRBJ2-7	NA
CASSSIPDRGGYGYTF	TGTGCCAGCAGTTCGATACCTGACAGGGGCGGGTATGGCTACACCTTC	TRBD1	TRBV28	TRBJ1-2	NA
CASSQGLSYEQYF	TGTGCCAGCTCCCAGGGGCTGTCCTACGAGCAGTACTTC	NA	TRBV6-5	TRBJ2-7	NA
CASSFPFSPGLTTDTQYF	TGTGCCAGCAGTTTTCCCTTCAGCCCGGGACTGACCACAGATACGCAGTATTTT	NA	TRBV28	TRBJ2-3	NA
CSASGTGYGYTF	TGCAGCGCCTCAGGGACAGGCTATGGCTACACCTTC	TRBD1	TRBV29-1	TRBJ1-2	NA
CASSQSQGYGYTF	TGTGCCAGCAGCCAATCACAGGGATATGGCTACACCTTC	NA	TRBV14	TRBJ1-2	NA
CASSSYGIGGELFF	TGTGCCAGCAGCTCGTACGGTATCGGCGGGGAGCTGTTTTTT	NA	TRBV7-8	TRBJ2-2	NA
CASSSQEGGSNQPQHF	TGCGCCAGCAGCTCCCAAGAGGGCGGTAGCAATCAGCCCCAGCATTTT	NA	TRBV10-1	TRBJ1-5	NA
CASSIEQGVNEKLFF	TGTGCCAGTAGTATAGAGCAGGGCGTTAATGAAAAACTGTTTTTT	NA	TRBV19	TRBJ1-4	NA
CASSQGSTRAGRGETQYF	TGCGCCAGCAGCCAAGGGTCGACCAGGGCAGGGCGAGGAGAGACCCAGTACTTC	NA	TRBV4-1	TRBJ2-5	NA
CASTTQGVGETQYF	TGTGCCAGCACCACCCAGGGGGTCGGGGAGACCCAGTACTTC	TRBD1	TRBV28	TRBJ2-5	NA
CASSLGQGNYGYTF	TGTGCCAGCAGCTTAGGACAGGGGAACTATGGCTACACCTTC	TRBD1	TRBV11-2	TRBJ1-2	NA
CASSQTPNYGYTF	TGTGCCAGCAGTCAGACACCTAACTATGGCTACACCTTC	NA	TRBV6-5	TRBJ1-2	NA
CASSLNQGTRLFF	TGTGCCAGCAGCTTAAATCAGGGGACGAGACTGTTTTTT	NA	TRBV7-3	TRBJ1-4	few
CASSYRGSPGNTIYF	TGTGCCAGCAGCTACCGAGGGAGCCCGGGAAACACCATATATTTT	NA	TRBV5-6	TRBJ1-3	NA
CACLGPSSSYEQYF	TGTGCCTGCCTGGGGCCGTCTAGTTCCTACGAGCAGTACTTC	NA	TRBV28	TRBJ2-7	NA
CTSSQSLPSLGGNTIYF	TGCACCAGCAGCCAATCCTTGCCTAGTCTCGGTGGAAACACCATATATTTT	NA	TRBV1	TRBJ1-3	NA
CASSPGGNNGYTF	TGTGCCAGCAGCCCGGGGGGAAATAACGGCTACACCTTC	NA	TRBV7-3	TRBJ1-2	NA
CASSPAGFPTDTQYF	TGTGCCAGTTCTCCGGCAGGGTTCCCCACAGATACGCAGTATTTT	NA	TRBV19	TRBJ2-3	few
CASRVGLRERRSTDTQYF	TGCGCCAGTAGGGTCGGACTAAGGGAGAGGCGTAGCACAGATACGCAGTATTTT	NA	TRBV5-1	TRBJ2-3	few
CASSFLAGGRETQYF	TGTGCCAGCAGTTTTCTAGCGGGGGGGCGAGAGACCCAGTACTTC	TRBD2	TRBV27	TRBJ2-5	NA
CASSLAGLAIRNNEQFF	TGTGCCAGCAGCTTAGCGGGACTAGCCATAAGAAATAATGAGCAGTTCTTC	TRBD2	TRBV7-9	TRBJ2-1	NA
CASSGGTATTDTQYF	TGTGCCAGCAGCGGCGGGACTGCCACCACAGATACGCAGTATTTT	NA	TRBV4-2	TRBJ2-3	NA
CASTQGAANEQFF	TGTGCCAGTACTCAGGGGGCAGCCAATGAGCAGTTCTTC	TRBD1	TRBV6-5	TRBJ2-1	NA
CASSLAGVGEQYF	TGTGCCAGCAGCTTAGCGGGGGTAGGGGAGCAGTACTTC	TRBD2	TRBV7-3	TRBJ2-7	NA
CASSLTSRSNQPQHF	TGTGCCAGCAGCCTTACGTCTAGAAGCAATCAGCCCCAGCATTTT	NA	TRBV7-2	TRBJ1-5	NA
CASSQDQRVTYNEQFF	TGCGCCAGCAGCCAAGATCAGAGGGTCACCTACAATGAGCAGTTCTTC	NA	TRBV4-1	TRBJ2-1	few
CSPPNRETQYF	TGCAGTCCCCCGAACCGGGAGACCCAGTACTTC	NA	TRBV20-1	TRBJ2-5	NA
CASSHTQETQYF	TGTGCCAGCAGCCACACCCAAGAGACCCAGTACTTC	NA	TRBV11-3	TRBJ2-5	NA
CASGDRVLTNEKLFF	TGTGCCAGCGGGGACAGGGTTCTAACTAATGAAAAACTGTTTTTT	TRBD1	TRBV6-5	TRBJ1-4	NA
CASSFGRAFF	TGTGCCAGCAGCTTCGGGAGGGCTTTCTTT	NA	TRBV7-9	TRBJ1-1	NA
CASRSGTRNEQYF	TGTGCCAGCAGGTCCGGGACAAGGAACGAGCAGTACTTC	NA	TRBV27	TRBJ2-7	NA
CASSERRGNNSPLHF	TGTGCCAGCAGTGAAAGGAGAGGTAATAATTCACCCCTCCACTTT	NA	TRBV6-1	TRBJ1-6	NA
CASSLQVGAHEQYF	TGTGCCAGCAGCTTACAAGTAGGGGCTCACGAGCAGTACTTC	NA	TRBV7-8	TRBJ2-7	NA
CSVETTGESNQPQHF	TGCAGCGTAGAGACTACAGGGGAGAGCAATCAGCCCCAGCATTTT	TRBD1	TRBV29-1	TRBJ1-5	NA
CASSPGIEGEKLFF	TGTGCCAGCAGCCCGGGTATCGAGGGCGAAAAACTGTTTTTT	NA	TRBV5-6	TRBJ1-4	NA
CAISESPGDDTEAFF	TGTGCCATCAGTGAGTCACCAGGGGACGACACTGAAGCTTTCTTT	NA	TRBV10-3	TRBJ1-1	NA
CASSLGIEVETQYF	TGCGCCAGCAGCTTGGGGATCGAGGTAGAGACCCAGTACTTC	NA	TRBV5-1	TRBJ2-5	NA
CASSLVADGVTEAFF	TGTGCCAGCAGCTTAGTGGCCGACGGAGTAACTGAAGCTTTCTTT	NA	TRBV7-2	TRBJ1-1	NA
CASTWDRDSSYEQYF	TGTGCCAGCACCTGGGACCGGGACAGCTCCTACGAGCAGTACTTC	TRBD1	TRBV2	TRBJ2-7	few
CAISDSLNQPQHF	TGTGCCATCTCGGACAGCCTAAATCAGCCCCAGCATTTT	NA	TRBV19	TRBJ1-5	NA
CASSQGSAGHLGYEQYF	TGCGCCAGCAGCCAAGGTTCTGCGGGCCACCTCGGCTACGAGCAGTACTTC	NA	TRBV4-1	TRBJ2-7	NA
CASSLGEGGRGYGYTF	TGTGCCAGCAGCTTGGGGGAGGGGGGACGGGGCTATGGCTACACCTTC	NA	TRBV7-6	TRBJ1-2	NA